This entry lists 8 T cell receptor beta chains sequenced from one sample in a study of blood T cells in healthy people across ages. Primers used in a second PCR of roughly 7 to 11 cycles were a sample-barcoded 5' primer and a J-beta primer mix. MiXCR, run by TCRdb on the 5' RACE reads, gives a single entry per CDR3 protein. The data hold 1.4 million or so distinct CDR3 sequences, with under 55% observed a single time. The sample was blood. The receptors were gathered from a woman under 30 in good health.

The J gene is TRBJ2-3, the V gene TRBV12-3 or TRBV12-4; possible D gene TRBD2, 6 bases. V shed 7 bases and J shed 4 bases, with 21 bases lying between them. This CDR3 is built from 16 residues. The CDR3 region is CASTPAPGVLADTQYF. The DNA of the CDR3 is TGTGCCAGCACCCCTGCCCCGGGGGTTTTGGCAGATACGCAGTATTTT.

This clonotype was counted a few times. The V gene is TRBV20-1, the J gene TRBJ2-6, with D unresolved. V was pared by 3 bases and J by 2 bases, with 11 bases between. This CDR3 is built from 15 residues. The germline V gene encodes CDR1 DFQATT and CDR2 SNEGSKA (reference sequence). The CDR3 spells CSASVGVAGANVLTF. CDR3 DNA sequence: TGCAGTGCTAGCGTCGGTGTAGCTGGGGCCAACGTCCTGACTTTC.

The V gene is TRBV24-1, the J gene TRBJ2-1; D uncertain. Deletions cut 4 bases from V and 9 bases from J, with 6 bases between. This CDR3 contains 11 residues. Germline V CDR1 and CDR2: KGHDR, SFDVKD. The CDR3 DNA sequence: TGTGCCACCAGTGAGATGGGTGAGCAGTTCTTC. Residues: CATSEMGEQFF.

The V call is TRBV20-1, the J call TRBJ2-5; no clear D. CDR1 and CDR2 (germline): DFQATT, SNEGSKA (reference sequence). The V and J ends lost 2 bases and 11 bases respectively, with 12 bases between them. CDR3 size: 11 residues. CDR3 sequence (DNA): TGCAGTGCTAGACCCGACATGCCGCAGTACTTC. As protein: CSARPDMPQYF.

This clonotype showed up just a few times. The genes are TRBV29-1 and TRBJ1-2; the D gene is possibly TRBD1 (6 bases). Germline CDR1 reads SQVTM; CDR2 reads ANQGSEA. The CDR3 length is 11 residues. V was trimmed by 4 bases and J by 7 bases, leaving 10 bases between them. The CDR3 sequence is CSVGTAFGYTF. The CDR3 nucleotides read TGCAGCGTTGGGACAGCGTTTGGCTACACCTTC.

The chain uses TRBV30 and TRBJ1-1, with D perhaps matching TRBD1 (5 bases). This CDR3 has 13 residues. V lost 7 bases and J 3 bases, leaving 15 bases between the germline ends. From germline, CDR1 is GTSNPN and CDR2 SVGIG (reference sequence). The CDR3 sequence: CALRQQEYTEAFF. CDR3 coding DNA: TGTGCCTTGAGACAACAGGAGTACACTGAAGCTTTCTTT.

CDR3 sequence (DNA): TGTGCCAGCAGCTTAGTTTCGGGGGGACAAACCTACGAGCAGTACTTC. Translation: CASSLVSGGQTYEQYF. The chain recombines TRBV7-2 with TRBJ2-7; perhaps TRBD2 as D (7 bases). The CDR3 is 16 residues long. Germline CDR1 reads SGHTA; CDR2 reads FQGNSA. Trimming pared 1 base from V and 2 bases from J, leaving 15 bases between.

This rearrangement joins TRBV4-3 to TRBJ1-4; TRBD1 agrees at 10 bases. The V and J ends lost 4 bases and 7 bases, in that order; junction bases with no gene match: 9. This CDR3 has 16 amino acids. Germline V gives CDR1 LGHNA, CDR2 YSLEER. The CDR3 nucleotides read TGCGCCAGCAGCCTAGAACGGGGGACAGGGGCTGAAAAACTGTTTTTT. This translates into CASSLERGTGAEKLFF.